The entry below describes one TCR beta chain. Its target is unknown. This specimen includes other DNA sequences encoding the same CDR3. The source of the sample is a study of shared clonotypes between healthy human individuals. In germline, CDR1 is MNHNY, CDR2 SVGAGI (reference sequence). J gave up 3 bases and V 2 bases, and 1 base lay outside the gene matches. The CDR3 is made up of 14 amino acids. Overall study findings and caveats: Donors were few, which limited the genetic and exposure-history diversity represented.

The repertoire was sequenced with immunoSEQ multiplex PCR; TCRdb's copy has only in-frame clones and lacks some. The profile covers about 2.3 million clones, with approximately 93% appearing a single time and around 0.4% taken by the ten largest. There were only Caucasian adults among the donors, and all lived in Nashville, Tennessee. The clonotype comes from a man between 18 and 29 years old in good health. Some clones in this sample may be carry-over from other donors' samples. The material sequenced was naive CD4+ T cells from PBMCs. Subset of the sample: CD45RA+ positively selected. The rearrangement uses TRBV6-6 and TRBJ1-5; 7 nucleotides align to TRBD1. The CDR3 sequence is CASSYRGPNQPQHF. CDR3 bases: TGTGCCAGCAGTTACAGGGGGCCCAATCAGCCCCAGCATTTT.